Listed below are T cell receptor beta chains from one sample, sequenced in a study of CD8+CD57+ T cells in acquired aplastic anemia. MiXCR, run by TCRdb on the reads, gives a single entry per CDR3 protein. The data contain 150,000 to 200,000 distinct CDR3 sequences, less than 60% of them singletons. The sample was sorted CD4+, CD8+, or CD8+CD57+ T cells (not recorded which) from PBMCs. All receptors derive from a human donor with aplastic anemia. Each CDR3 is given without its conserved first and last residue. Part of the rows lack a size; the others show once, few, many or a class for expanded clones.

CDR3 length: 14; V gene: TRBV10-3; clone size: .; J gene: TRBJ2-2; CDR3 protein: AISEGGGLNTGELF
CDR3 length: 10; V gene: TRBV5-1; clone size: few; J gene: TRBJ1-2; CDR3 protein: ASSLGEGGYT
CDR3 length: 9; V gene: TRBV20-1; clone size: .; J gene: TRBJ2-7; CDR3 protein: SARRGDEQY
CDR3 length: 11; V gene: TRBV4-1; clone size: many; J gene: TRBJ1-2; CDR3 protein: ASSTGSNYGYT
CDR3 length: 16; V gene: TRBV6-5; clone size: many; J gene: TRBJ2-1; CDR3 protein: ASSYGTSGSSWHNEQF
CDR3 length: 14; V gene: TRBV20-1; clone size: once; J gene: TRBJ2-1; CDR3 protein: SARPAGAPVANEQF
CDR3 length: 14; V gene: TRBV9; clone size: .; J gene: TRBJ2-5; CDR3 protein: ASSVAAAGGQETQY
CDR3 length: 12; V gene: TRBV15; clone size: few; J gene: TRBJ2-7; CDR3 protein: ATSGDSESYEQY
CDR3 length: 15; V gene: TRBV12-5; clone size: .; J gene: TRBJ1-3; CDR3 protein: ASALLTGLNSGNTIY
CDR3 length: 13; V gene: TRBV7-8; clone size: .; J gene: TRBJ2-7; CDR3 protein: ASSLSNREIYEQY
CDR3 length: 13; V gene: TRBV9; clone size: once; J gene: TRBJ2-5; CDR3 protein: ASSVAGGTQETQY
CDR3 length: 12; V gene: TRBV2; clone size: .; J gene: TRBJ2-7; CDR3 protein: ASSGTASSCEQY
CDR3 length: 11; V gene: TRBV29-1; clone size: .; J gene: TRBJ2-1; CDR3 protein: SVVDGTYNEQF
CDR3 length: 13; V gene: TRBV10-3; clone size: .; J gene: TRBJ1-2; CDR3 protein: AISDPGQGARGYT
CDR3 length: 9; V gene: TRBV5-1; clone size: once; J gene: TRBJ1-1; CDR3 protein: ASRGDRGAF
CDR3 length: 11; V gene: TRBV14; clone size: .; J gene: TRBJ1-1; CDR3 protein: ASSQWFGAEAF
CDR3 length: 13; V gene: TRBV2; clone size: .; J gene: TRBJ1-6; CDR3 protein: ASTGQGRLNSPLH
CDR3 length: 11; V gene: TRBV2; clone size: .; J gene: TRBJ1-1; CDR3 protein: ASSDQMNTEAF
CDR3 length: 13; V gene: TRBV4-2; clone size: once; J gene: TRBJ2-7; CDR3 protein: ASSPKTGALGEQY
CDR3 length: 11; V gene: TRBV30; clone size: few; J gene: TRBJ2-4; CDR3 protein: AWSDDSFGIQY
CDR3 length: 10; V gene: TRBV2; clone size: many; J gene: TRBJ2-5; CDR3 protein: ASGESLGTQY
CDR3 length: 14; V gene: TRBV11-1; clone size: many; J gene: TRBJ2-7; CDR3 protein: ASSLTPGLAGGIQE
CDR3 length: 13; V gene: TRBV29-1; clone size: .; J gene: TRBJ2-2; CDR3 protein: SVGLAGGPGGELF
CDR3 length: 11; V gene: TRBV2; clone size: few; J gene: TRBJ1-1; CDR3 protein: ASRASVHTEAF
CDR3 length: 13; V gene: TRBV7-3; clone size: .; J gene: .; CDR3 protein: ASSFRDRYKDTQF
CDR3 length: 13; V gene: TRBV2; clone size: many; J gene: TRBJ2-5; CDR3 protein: ASRGDRVIGETQY
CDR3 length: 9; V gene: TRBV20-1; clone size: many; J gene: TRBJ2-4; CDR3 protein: SGQGQNIQY
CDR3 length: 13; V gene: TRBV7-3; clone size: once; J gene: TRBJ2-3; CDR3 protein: ASSALAGGKDTQY
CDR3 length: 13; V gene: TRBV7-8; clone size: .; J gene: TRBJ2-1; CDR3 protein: ASNRLAGVRGEQF